The subject of this entry is one T cell receptor beta chain. This sample stems from a study of CD8+ T cells in alopecia areata. At the level of the study: Patients in the treated group were given tofacitinib by mouth, 5 to 10 mg twice a day.

CDR1 and CDR2 from the germline V gene are SQVTM and ANQGSEA. CDR3 length: 12 amino acids. With 7 bases clipped from V and 7 bases from J, the junction kept 7 bases outside the gene matches. RNA extraction was followed by reverse transcription into cDNA, which acted as the sequencing template. Clones were read by immunoSEQ multiplex PCR, and TCRdb kept only the in-frame ones, dropping some. The sample contains 170,000 or so clones, 50% to 60% of which appear only once. Those with alopecia areata gave lesional scalp punch biopsies and peripheral blood. The V gene is TRBV29-1, the J gene TRBJ2-5; 9 nucleotides align to TRBD1. This TCR came from a human donor with alopecia areata. The sample in question was CD4+ T cells sorted from blood, obtained at week 0. The CDR3 region is CSDRGPRGTQYF. The CDR3 coding sequence is TGCAGCGACAGGGGGCCTAGAGGGACCCAGTACTTC. The full variable domain, its missing parts supplied by reference TRBV29-1 and TRBJ2-5, is SAVISQKPSRDICQRGTSLTIQCQVDSQVTMMFWYRQQPGQSLTLIATANQGSEATYESGFVIDKFPISRPNLTFSTLTVSNMSPEDSSIYLCSDRGPRGTQYFGPGTRLLVL.